A single sample is the source of the 20 T cell receptor beta chains below, sequenced in a study of neoadjuvant anti-PD-1 for oral cavity cancer. Specified time point: after neoadjuvant nivolumab, at surgical resection. The protocol was immunoSEQ multiplex PCR, while the TCRdb copy is restricted to in-frame clones and leaves out a portion. The profile shows about 12,000 clones, 60% to 75% of them singletons. The sequenced sample was PBMCs, obtained after nivolumab (anti-PD-1) treatment. The receptors stem from a person aged 35-79 years with oral cavity squamous cell carcinoma.

This clone showed up just a few times. The chain has TRBV28 and TRBJ1-4, with a weak D call TRBD1 (5 bases). Trimming left V 8 bases short and J 4 bases short, with 14 bases between. Germline V CDR1 and CDR2: MDHEN, SYDVKM. The CDR3 is 14 amino acids. CDR3 in amino acids: CASGTREDNEKLFF. The CDR3, as DNA: TGTGCCAGCGGGACCAGGGAGGATAATGAAAAACTGTTTTTT.

Written as DNA, the CDR3 is TGTGCCTACCCAAATTGGGGCTTGGGCGGGAGTGTGGGGGAGCTGTTTTTT. Translating it yields CAYPNWGLGGSVGELFF. V usage is TRBV30 and J usage is TRBJ2-2, with TRBD2 matching 7 bases. The length of the CDR3 is 17 residues. The V gene's germline CDR1 is GTSNPN and CDR2 SVGIG (reference sequence). V was clipped by 7 bases and J by 8 bases; unmatched bases: 22.

The gene calls are TRBV27 and TRBJ1-2; D is unclear. Trimming removed 3 bases at V and 3 bases at J, with 8 bases between. From germline, CDR1 is MNHEY and CDR2 SMNVEV (reference sequence). The CDR3 consists of 13 residues. CDR3 in DNA: TGTGCCAGCAGTTTCAAGGAGCACTATGGCTACACCTTC. Its protein product is CASSFKEHYGYTF.

This clone turned up a few times. V usage is TRBV28 and J usage is TRBJ1-1; D gene ambiguous. Trimming took off 10 bases at V and 2 bases at J, with 11 bases between the two ends. The CDR3 runs to 12 residues. Germline loops: CDR1 MDHEN, CDR2 SYDVKM. This CDR3 reads CATRRVNTEAFF. The CDR3 region has the DNA TGTGCCACCCGAAGAGTTAACACTGAAGCTTTCTTT. Complete variable domain (other parts from reference TRBV28 and TRBJ1-1): DVKVTQSSRYLVKRTGEKVFLECVQDMDHENMFWYRQDPGLGLRLIYFSYDVKMKEKGDIPEGYSVSREKKERFSLILESASTNQTSMYLCATRRVNTEAFFGQGTRLTVV.

The rearrangement joins TRBV6-1 to TRBJ1-1; D not resolved. CDR3 length: 12 residues. Between the trimmed V and J ends, which lost 5 bases and 1 base, there was a span of 5 bases. Looked up from germline, CDR1 is MNHNS and CDR2 is SASEGT. The CDR3: CASSQGNTEAFF. CDR3 in DNA: TGTGCCAGCAGTCAAGGGAACACTGAAGCTTTCTTT.

The J gene is TRBJ1-1, the V gene TRBV28, with D unclear. Trimming cost V 6 bases and J 3 bases, with 23 bases left between them. Germline loops: CDR1 MDHEN, CDR2 SYDVKM. The CDR3 consists of 17 residues. In DNA form, the CDR3 reads TGTGCCAGCAGATTAGCGGGTCGGGGTGCCTGGTACACTGAAGCTTTCTTT. It yields the protein CASRLAGRGAWYTEAFF. Drawing the rest from reference TRBV28 and TRBJ1-1, the complete variable domain is DVKVTQSSRYLVKRTGEKVFLECVQDMDHENMFWYRQDPGLGLRLIYFSYDVKMKEKGDIPEGYSVSREKKERFSLILESASTNQTSMYLCASRLAGRGAWYTEAFFGQGTRLTVV.

On this clone itself: At one of its ends the junction is not consistent with the germline gene, which may arise from a read error. The chain links TRBV5-4 to TRBJ1-2, with 12 bases that match TRBD1. This CDR3 has 13 amino acids. The V gene's germline CDR1 is SGHNT and CDR2 YYREEE (reference sequence). CDR3 residues: CASSEAGTGGGSF. The CDR3 nucleotides are TGTGCCAGCAGCGAAGCCGGGACAGGGGGCGGCTCCTTC. The variable domain in full, with the rest retrieved from reference TRBV5-4 and TRBJ1-2, is ETGVTQSPTHLIKTRGQQVTLRCSSQSGHNTVSWYQQALGQGPQFIFQYYREEENGRGNFPPRFSGLQFPNYSSELNVNALELDDSALYLCASSEAGTGGGSFGSGTRLTVV.

The chain couples TRBV4-1 to TRBJ1-2; D is ambiguous. Trimming cost V 0 bases and J 2 bases, with 1 base left between them. Germline CDR1 and CDR2: MGHRA and YSYEKL. The CDR3 contains 12 residues. For the CDR3, the DNA is TGCGCCAGCAGCCAAGAGAACTATGGCTACACCTTC. Its translation: CASSQENYGYTF.

The chain links TRBV5-1 to TRBJ2-5; a possible D gene is TRBD1 (6 bases). There are 15 residues in the CDR3. V gave up 5 bases and J gave up 1 base, with 15 bases separating them. From germline, CDR1 is SGHRS and CDR2 YFSETQ. CDR3 coding DNA: TGCGCCAGCAGGCCGTCGGGCAGGGGCCAAGAGACCCAGTACTTC. This encodes CASRPSGRGQETQYF.

CDR3 amino acids: CSGRDSPTNTEAFF. CDR3 in DNA: TGCAGCGGTCGGGACAGCCCGACGAACACTGAAGCTTTCTTT. This rearrangement joins TRBV29-1 to TRBJ1-1; TRBD1 aligns across 7 bases. After removal of 7 bases from V and 1 base from J, the junction contained 9 bases not matched to a gene. CDR1 is SQVTM and CDR2 is ANQGSEA in the germline V gene. There are 14 residues in the CDR3.

The V gene is TRBV6-5, the J gene TRBJ2-1, with 12 bases that match TRBD2. The junction had 8 bases not matched to a gene; V was cut back by 4 bases and J by 7 bases. From germline, CDR1 is MNHEY and CDR2 SVGAGI. The CDR3 length is 16 residues. The CDR3 DNA reads TGTGCCAGCAGTTCCTCTCCTAGCGGGGGGGCAAATGAGCAGTTCTTC. Protein product: CASSSSPSGGANEQFF.

V gene TRBV27 combines with J gene TRBJ1-1; D possibly corresponds to TRBD1 (5 bases). The V gene lost 0 bases and the J gene lost 12 bases, with 11 bases spanning the gap. Germline CDR1 and CDR2: MNHEY and SMNVEV (reference sequence). This CDR3 is built from 12 residues. The CDR3 DNA reads as TGTGCCAGCAGTTTATCAAGGGGCGTGTCTTTCTTT. It translates to CASSLSRGVSFF.

The chain is built from TRBV30 and TRBJ2-1, with 7 bases fitting TRBD2. V shed 3 bases, J shed 3 bases, and the junction held 5 bases outside the gene matches. The length of the CDR3 is 14 residues. Germline CDR1 is GTSNPN and CDR2 is SVGIG (reference sequence). Here the CDR3 reads CAWRGKRGYNEQFF. Written as DNA, the CDR3 is TGTGCCTGGAGGGGGAAGCGGGGCTACAATGAGCAGTTCTTC.

In its sample, this clone was seen a few times. The rearrangement uses TRBV5-1 and TRBJ2-7; D might be TRBD2 (5 bases). The CDR3 consists of 13 residues. With 2 bases removed from V and 4 bases from J, the gap between germline ends came to 10 bases. Germline CDR1 and CDR2: SGHRS and YFSETQ. The CDR3: CASSFEGPYEQYF. CDR3 bases: TGCGCCAGCAGCTTCGAGGGTCCGTACGAGCAGTACTTC. The full variable domain, completed using reference TRBV5-1 and TRBJ2-7, is KAGVTQTPRYLIKTRGQQVTLSCSPISGHRSVSWYQQTPGQGLQFLFEYFSETQRNKGNFPGRFSGRQFSNSRSEMNVSTLELGDSALYLCASSFEGPYEQYFGPGTRLTVT.

This clone has more than one count but fewer than ten. The V gene is TRBV27, the J gene TRBJ1-5; D possibly corresponds to TRBD1 (6 bases). The CDR3 is 14 amino acids. V was trimmed by 3 bases and J by 8 bases, leaving 14 bases between them. Germline V lookup: CDR1 MNHEY, CDR2 SMNVEV (reference sequence). The CDR3 DNA sequence: TGTGCCAGCAGTTTCGGGACAACGGGGGAGCCCCAGCATTTT. Protein product: CASSFGTTGEPQHF.

The chain is built from TRBV4-1 and TRBJ2-5; 9 bases line up with TRBD2. This CDR3 is 17 amino acids long. Germline-derived CDR1 and CDR2 are MGHRA and YSYEKL. V shed 0 bases and J 5 bases; nucleotides not matched to a gene: 10. The CDR3 DNA reads as TGCGCCAGCAGCCAAGATGGGCTAGCGGGGTGGAAGGAGACCCAGTACTTC. Amino acid sequence: CASSQDGLAGWKETQYF.

V is TRBV9 and J is TRBJ2-1; 8 bases match TRBD2. The germline gives CDR1 SGDLS, CDR2 YYNGEE. Unmatched junction bases numbered 6, after V lost 1 base and J lost 12 bases. The CDR3 length is 13 residues. The CDR3 bases are TGTGCCAGCAGCGTATCGCGGGAGGTTGCGCAGTTCTTC. This encodes CASSVSREVAQFF.

The chain is built from TRBV14 and TRBJ2-5, with D perhaps TRBD1 (5 bases). The CDR3 covers 15 residues. Trimming shortened V by 1 base and J by 2 bases, and 11 bases separated the two germline ends. From germline, CDR1 is SGHDN and CDR2 FVKESK. As DNA, the CDR3 is TGTGCCAGCAGCCAAGCGGCAGGGTGGCAAGAGACCCAGTACTTC. Protein sequence: CASSQAAGWQETQYF.

The rearrangement uses TRBV6-4 and TRBJ2-2; D remains ambiguous. V dropped 1 base and J dropped 2 bases, with 8 bases sitting between them. The CDR3 is 15 residues long. Germline V gene lookup returns CDR1 MRHNA and CDR2 SNTAGT. CDR3: CASSDLEGNTGELFF. For the CDR3, the DNA is TGTGCCAGCAGTGACTTGGAAGGAAACACCGGGGAGCTGTTTTTT.

V is TRBV5-1 and J is TRBJ1-2; D might be TRBD1 (5 bases). CDR3 length: 14 residues. Per the germline V gene, CDR1 is SGHRS and CDR2 is YFSETQ. V lost 1 base and J lost 6, with 13 bases in between. The CDR3 coding sequence is TGCGCCAGCAGCTTGCGTTCGGGGGTTAATGGCTACACCTTC. Translation: CASSLRSGVNGYTF.